A selection of T cell receptor beta chains follows, all from one sample in a study of blood T cell repertoires in COVID-19. Profiling relied on immunoSEQ multiplex PCR, and the TCRdb table lists in-frame clones only, not all of them. The repertoire consists of 170,000 or so clones, with 85% to 90% occurring once and the leading ten covering 2.5% to 3.5%. The sequenced sample consisted of peripheral blood. These receptors were taken from a middle-aged man with active or convalescent COVID-19. CDR3s include the opening cysteine and the closing phenylalanine or tryptophan. Each record gives: J gene, CDR3 length, clone size, D gene, V gene, CDR3 protein, CDR3 DNA. A D gene is named only where the DNA matches it firmly. Clone size is given for some rows only: seen once, a few or many times, or a class if the clone is expanded.

j_gene: TRBJ2-2
len: 15
abundance: once
d_gene: -
v_gene: TRBV2
CDR3aa: CATSLGGSNTGELFF
CDR3nt: TGTGCCACCTCTCTCGGGGGATCGAACACCGGGGAGCTGTTTTTT

j_gene: TRBJ1-3
len: 13
abundance: -
d_gene: -
v_gene: TRBV6-5
CDR3aa: CASGKEARNTIYF
CDR3nt: TGTGCCAGCGGAAAGGAGGCGAGAAACACCATATATTTT

j_gene: TRBJ2-7
len: 16
abundance: -
d_gene: TRBD1
v_gene: TRBV30
CDR3aa: CAWRGTGTASLYEQYF
CDR3nt: TGTGCCTGGAGGGGAACCGGGACAGCCTCCCTCTACGAGCAGTACTTC

j_gene: TRBJ1-5
len: 14
abundance: -
d_gene: -
v_gene: TRBV28
CDR3aa: CASSRDSSNQPQHF
CDR3nt: TGTGCCAGCAGTCGCGACAGTAGCAATCAGCCCCAGCATTTT

j_gene: TRBJ1-1
len: 15
abundance: -
d_gene: -
v_gene: TRBV18
CDR3aa: CASSPGLLKNTEAFF
CDR3nt: TGTGCCAGCTCACCGGGACTCCTGAAGAACACTGAAGCTTTCTTT

j_gene: TRBJ1-2
len: 13
abundance: -
d_gene: -
v_gene: TRBV28
CDR3aa: CASRLGGNYGYTF
CDR3nt: TGTGCCAGCAGGTTAGGGGGGAACTATGGCTACACCTTC

j_gene: TRBJ1-6
len: 15
abundance: few
d_gene: TRBD1
v_gene: TRBV28
CDR3aa: CASRPSQGNNSPLHF
CDR3nt: TGTGCCAGCCGACCCTCACAGGGGAATAATTCACCCCTCCACTTT

j_gene: TRBJ2-3
len: 14
abundance: -
d_gene: TRBD2
v_gene: TRBV7-6
CDR3aa: CASSLEAGADTQYF
CDR3nt: TGTGCCAGCAGCTTAGAAGCGGGGGCGGATACGCAGTATTTT

j_gene: TRBJ2-7
len: 15
abundance: -
d_gene: -
v_gene: TRBV3-1/TRBV3-2
CDR3aa: CASSPGASGLYEQYF
CDR3nt: TGTGCCAGCAGCCCTGGTGCCAGCGGATTGTACGAGCAGTACTTC

j_gene: TRBJ2-1
len: 14
abundance: -
d_gene: -
v_gene: TRBV28
CDR3aa: CASSSLGIAAEQFF
CDR3nt: TGTGCCAGCAGTTCCCTCGGGATTGCGGCTGAGCAGTTCTTC

j_gene: TRBJ2-3
len: 19
abundance: few
d_gene: TRBD1
v_gene: TRBV7-2
CDR3aa: CASSLDRAIPNDNTDTQYF
CDR3nt: TGTGCCAGCAGCTTGGACAGGGCGATTCCAAATGATAACACAGATACGCAGTATTTT

j_gene: TRBJ2-5
len: 12
abundance: -
d_gene: -
v_gene: TRBV29-1
CDR3aa: CSASQGGETQYF
CDR3nt: TGCAGCGCATCACAGGGCGGCGAGACCCAGTACTTC

j_gene: TRBJ1-2
len: 14
abundance: -
d_gene: TRBD1
v_gene: TRBV5-1
CDR3aa: CAIIDQDRAYGYTF
CDR3nt: TGCGCCATCATAGACCAGGACAGGGCCTATGGCTACACCTTC